These 9 T cell receptor beta chains were all obtained from the same sample, sequenced in a study of shared clonotypes between healthy human individuals. Here immunoSEQ multiplex PCR was the method, and the copy in TCRdb shows in-frame clones only, minus some. Of around 2.5 million clones in the sample, 93% were seen once. The sequencing input was naive CD4+ T cells from PBMCs. Subset defined: CD45RA+ positively selected. Receptors were obtained from a man between 18 and 29 years old in good health. Some clones in this sample may be carry-over from other donors' samples.

This clone has just a few counts. The genes are TRBV7-2 and TRBJ1-5, with 7 bases aligning to TRBD1. CDR3 length: 17 amino acids. Germline V lookup: CDR1 SGHTA, CDR2 FQGNSA. V gave up 2 bases and J gave up 6 bases; unmatched junction bases: 13. This CDR3 reads CASSLLGRGLVGQPQHF. The CDR3 region has the DNA TGTGCCAGCAGCTTATTAGGAAGGGGGCTGGTCGGTCAGCCCCAGCATTTT.

The V call is TRBV18, the J call TRBJ1-1; 9 bases map to TRBD1. CDR3 length: 15 amino acids. Germline CDR1 and CDR2: KGHSH and LQKENI. J was trimmed by 5 bases and V by 3 bases; bases with no gene match: 7. The CDR3, as DNA: TGTGCCAGCTCACCTAATACAGGGGGCTTGACTGAAGCTTTCTTT. This gives the protein CASSPNTGGLTEAFF.

This clone has just one count. Other DNA sequences in the sample encode the same CDR3. The chain joins TRBV18 to TRBJ2-7; D not certain. V was cut by 2 bases and J by 2 bases, with 10 bases left in between. Germline V lookup: CDR1 KGHSH, CDR2 LQKENI. This CDR3 spans 14 amino acids. This chain's CDR3 is CASSPGQETYEQYF. CDR3 coding DNA: TGTGCCAGCTCACCAGGTCAGGAGACCTACGAGCAGTACTTC.

The genes are TRBV5-4 and TRBJ1-1, with D perhaps matching TRBD1 (6 bases). V was trimmed by 2 bases and J by 4 bases, leaving 15 bases between them. Germline CDR1 reads SGHNT; CDR2 reads YYREEE (reference sequence). The CDR3 covers 15 residues. The CDR3 DNA follows: TGTGCCAGCAGCTTTGGGGGGGCCTGGGGCACTGAAGCTTTCTTT. Its translation: CASSFGGAWGTEAFF. Using reference TRBV5-4 and TRBJ1-1 for the parts outside the CDR3, the full variable domain is ETGVTQSPTHLIKTRGQQVTLRCSSQSGHNTVSWYQQALGQGPQFIFQYYREEENGRGNFPPRFSGLQFPNYSSELNVNALELDDSALYLCASSFGGAWGTEAFFGQGTRLTVV.

V gene TRBV6-5 combines with J gene TRBJ2-1; a weak D match, TRBD1 (6 bases). V was trimmed by 5 bases and J by 6 bases, leaving 8 bases between them. Germline values: CDR1 MNHEY, CDR2 SVGAGI. The CDR3 loop spans 12 amino acids. In nucleotides, the CDR3 is TGTGCCAGCAGTAAGACAGGCAATGAGCAGTTCTTC. Amino acid sequence: CASSKTGNEQFF.

On this clone itself: This same CDR3 is encoded by further DNA sequences in the sample. This chain connects TRBV28 to TRBJ1-1, with D uncertain. Trimming took off 6 bases at V and 2 bases at J, with 10 bases between the two ends. The CDR3 sequence is 13 residues long. CDR1 and CDR2 from the germline V gene are MDHEN and SYDVKM. Here the CDR3 DNA reads TGTGCCAGCAGCCGCGGCCCTAACACTGAAGCTTTCTTT. It encodes CASSRGPNTEAFF.

The V call is TRBV5-1, the J call TRBJ2-2, with 11 bases matching TRBD2. V lost 5 bases and J lost 6; bases outside the gene matches: 0. This CDR3 has 13 residues. Germline assignment: CDR1 SGHRS and CDR2 YFSETQ. The CDR3 coding sequence is TGCGCCAGCAGACTAGCGGGAGCCGGGGAGCTGTTTTTT. This encodes CASRLAGAGELFF.

This sequence joins TRBV5-4 and TRBJ2-5, with D perhaps given as TRBD1 or TRBD2 (5 bases each). Matching the DNA end better, TRBJ2-7 makes the J call doubtful. The germline V gene encodes CDR1 SGHNT and CDR2 YYREEE (reference sequence). This CDR3 is built from 15 residues. The CDR3 reads CASSGPGTDSYEQYF. The CDR3 bases are TGTGCCAGCAGCGGGCCCGGGACGGATTCCTACGAGCAGTACTTC.

The V gene is TRBV10-3, the J gene TRBJ1-2; a weak D match, TRBD1 (5 bases). The germline V gene has CDR1 ENHRY and CDR2 SYGVKD. The CDR3 sequence is 15 residues long. The V and J ends lost 6 bases and 8 bases respectively, with 22 bases between them. This CDR3 is CAISGTEPGTAGYTF. DNA of the CDR3: TGTGCCATCAGCGGGACCGAGCCCGGGACGGCGGGCTACACCTTC.